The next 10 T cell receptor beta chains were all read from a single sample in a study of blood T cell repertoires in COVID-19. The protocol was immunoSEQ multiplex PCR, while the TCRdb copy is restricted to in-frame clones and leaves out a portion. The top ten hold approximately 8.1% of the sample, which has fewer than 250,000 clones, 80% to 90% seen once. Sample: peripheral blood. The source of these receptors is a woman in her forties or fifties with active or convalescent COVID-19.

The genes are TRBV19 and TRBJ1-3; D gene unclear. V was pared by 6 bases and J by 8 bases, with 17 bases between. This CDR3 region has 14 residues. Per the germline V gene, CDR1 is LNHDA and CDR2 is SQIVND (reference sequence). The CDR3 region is CASRHTAERDTIYF. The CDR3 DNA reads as TGTGCCAGTAGACACACAGCTGAGCGGGACACCATATATTTT. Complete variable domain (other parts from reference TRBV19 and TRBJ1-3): DGGITQSPKYLFRKEGQNVTLSCEQNLNHDAMYWYRQDPGQGLRLIYYSQIVNDFQKGDIAEGYSVSREKKESFPLTVTSAQKNPTAFYLCASRHTAERDTIYFGEGSWLTVV.

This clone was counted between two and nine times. CDR3 protein: CASSQFKGGLNTEAFF. The DNA of the CDR3 is TGTGCCAGCTCACAATTCAAGGGAGGGTTGAACACTGAAGCTTTCTTT. The V call is TRBV18, the J call TRBJ1-1; no clear D gene. V lost 4 bases, J lost 0 bases, and 15 bases lay in between. The CDR3 spans 16 residues. CDR1 is KGHSH, CDR2 LQKENI, per germline.

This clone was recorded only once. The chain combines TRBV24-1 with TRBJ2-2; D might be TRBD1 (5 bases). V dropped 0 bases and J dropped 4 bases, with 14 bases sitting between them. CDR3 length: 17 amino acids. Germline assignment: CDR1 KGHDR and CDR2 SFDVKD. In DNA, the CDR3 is TGTGCCACCAGTGATTTGAGGGTCAGCCAGGGCACCGGGGAGCTGTTTTTT. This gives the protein CATSDLRVSQGTGELFF.

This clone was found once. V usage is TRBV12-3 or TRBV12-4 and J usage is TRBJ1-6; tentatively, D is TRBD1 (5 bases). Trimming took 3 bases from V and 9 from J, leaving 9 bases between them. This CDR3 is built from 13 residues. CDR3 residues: CASSFGGSSPLHF. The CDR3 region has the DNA TGTGCCAGCAGTTTCGGGGGAAGTTCACCCCTCCACTTT.

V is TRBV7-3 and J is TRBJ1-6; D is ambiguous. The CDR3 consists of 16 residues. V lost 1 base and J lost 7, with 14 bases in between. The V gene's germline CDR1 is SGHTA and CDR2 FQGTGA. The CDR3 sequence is CASSLMGRTVNSPLHF. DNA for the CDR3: TGTGCCAGCAGCTTAATGGGCAGAACCGTCAATTCACCCCTCCACTTT. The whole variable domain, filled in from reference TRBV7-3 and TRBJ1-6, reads GAGVSQTPSNKVTEKGKYVELRCDPISGHTALYWYRQSLGQGPEFLIYFQGTGAADDSGLPNDRFFAVRPEGSVSTLKIQRTERGDSAVYLCASSLMGRTVNSPLHFGNGTRLTVT.

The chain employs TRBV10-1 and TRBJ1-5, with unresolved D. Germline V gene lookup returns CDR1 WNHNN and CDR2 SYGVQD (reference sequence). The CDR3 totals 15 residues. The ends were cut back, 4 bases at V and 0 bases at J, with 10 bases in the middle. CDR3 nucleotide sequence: TGCGCCAGCAGTGGCAGCAGGCCTAGCAATCAGCCCCAGCATTTT. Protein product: CASSGSRPSNQPQHF.

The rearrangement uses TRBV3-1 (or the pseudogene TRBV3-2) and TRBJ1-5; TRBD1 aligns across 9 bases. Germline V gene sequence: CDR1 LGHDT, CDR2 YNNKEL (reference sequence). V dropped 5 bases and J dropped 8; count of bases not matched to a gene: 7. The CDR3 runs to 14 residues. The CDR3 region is CASSKPGQGEPQHF. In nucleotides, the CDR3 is TGTGCCAGCAGCAAACCGGGACAGGGAGAGCCCCAGCATTTT.

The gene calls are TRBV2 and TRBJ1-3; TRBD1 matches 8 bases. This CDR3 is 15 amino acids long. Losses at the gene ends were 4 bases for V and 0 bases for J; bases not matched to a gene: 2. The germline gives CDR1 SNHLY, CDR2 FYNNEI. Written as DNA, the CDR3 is TGTGCCAGCAGTGTCACAGGGGGCTCTGGAAACACCATATATTTT. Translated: CASSVTGGSGNTIYF. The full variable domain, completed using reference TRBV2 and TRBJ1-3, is EPEVTQTPSHQVTQMGQEVILRCVPISNHLYFYWYRQILGQKVEFLVSFYNNEISEKSEIFDDQFSVERPDGSNFTLKIRSTKLEDSAMYFCASSVTGGSGNTIYFGEGSWLTVV.

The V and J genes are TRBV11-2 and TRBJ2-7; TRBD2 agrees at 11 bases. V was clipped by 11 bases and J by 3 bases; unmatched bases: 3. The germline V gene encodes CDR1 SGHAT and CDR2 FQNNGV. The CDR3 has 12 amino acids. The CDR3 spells CAGGTSGYEQYF. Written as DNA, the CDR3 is TGTGCCGGCGGGACTAGCGGCTACGAGCAGTACTTC.

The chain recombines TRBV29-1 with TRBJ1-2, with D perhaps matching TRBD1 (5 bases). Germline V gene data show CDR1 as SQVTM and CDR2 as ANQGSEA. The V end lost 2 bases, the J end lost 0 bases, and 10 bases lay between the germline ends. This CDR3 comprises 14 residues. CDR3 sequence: CSVERGLPNYGYTF. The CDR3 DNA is TGCAGCGTTGAAAGGGGACTACCTAACTATGGCTACACCTTC.